The next 28 T cell receptor beta chains were all read from a single sample in a study of blood T cells in healthy people across ages. Then a second PCR, running roughly 7 to 11 cycles, was carried out with a sample-barcoded 5' primer and a J-beta primer mix. A single record per CDR3 protein comes from TCRdb applying MiXCR to the 5' RACE reads. Of about 840,000 distinct CDR3 sequences in the sample, roughly 29% were seen once. The data were also submitted as part of a second study, on T cells of mothers and their children.

Specimen: blood. These receptors came from a middle-aged woman in good health.

Details on this clonotype: A clone one base away is much larger, so this may be a read error. The V gene is TRBV12-3 or TRBV12-4, the J gene TRBJ2-5; D uncertain. V was trimmed by 6 bases and J by 6 bases, leaving 23 bases between them. This CDR3 spans 16 amino acids. DNA of the CDR3: TGTGCCAGCAGCCTTGATGCTCACACCGGGTGGAAGACCCAGTACTTC. Translating gives CASSLDAHTGWKTQYF.

Note on this clonotype: Possible read error: a much larger clone is one base away. The chain joins TRBV10-3 to TRBJ2-3; 11 bases line up with TRBD2. CDR1 is ENHRY, CDR2 SYGVKD, per germline. This CDR3 has 17 residues. The CDR3 coding sequence is TGTGCCATCAGTGACCGAACTAGCGGGGGATCCACAGATATGCAGTATTTT. Translating it yields CAISDRTSGGSTDMQYF.

A few counts support this clonotype. V is TRBV28 and J is TRBJ1-2; D unclear. Between the trimmed V and J ends, which lost 2 bases and 10 bases, there was a span of 17 bases. The germline CDR1 and CDR2 sequences are MDHEN and SYDVKM. The CDR3 spans 14 residues. The chain's CDR3 is CASSLPGIRSVYTF. The CDR3 nucleotides read TGTGCCAGCAGTTTACCTGGAATTCGCTCCGTCTACACCTTC.

As for this clonotype: Given a much more abundant clone one base away, this may be a read error. V is TRBV7-9 and J is TRBJ2-5; 9 bases match TRBD1. The J call may not be correct, given that the DNA end is closer to TRBJ2-7. This CDR3 region has 14 residues. CDR1 is SEHNR and CDR2 is FQNEAQ in the germline V gene (reference sequence). In DNA, the CDR3 is TGTGCCGGCACCCCGACAGGGGGAATCTACGAGCAGTACTTC. It specifies CAGTPTGGIYEQYF.

This clonotype was seen many times. The rearrangement joins TRBV5-1 to TRBJ2-7, with D tentatively TRBD1 or TRBD2 (5 bases each). Trimming cost V 5 bases and J 4 bases, with 13 bases left between them. This CDR3 has 13 amino acids. Germline V lookup: CDR1 SGHRS, CDR2 YFSETQ. The CDR3: CASRREGVYEQYF. The CDR3 DNA follows: TGCGCCAGCAGACGGGAAGGGGTTTACGAGCAGTACTTC.

This clonotype was picked up a small number of times. The chain is built from TRBV15 and TRBJ2-5, with no clear D. The CDR3 consists of 13 residues. The V and J ends lost 4 bases and 2 bases respectively, with 8 bases between them. In germline, CDR1 is LNHNV, CDR2 YYDKDF (reference sequence). CDR3 nucleotide sequence: TGTGCCACCAGCAATCAAATACAAGAGACCCAGTACTTC. Amino acids: CATSNQIQETQYF.

The chain links TRBV2 to TRBJ2-7, with D possibly TRBD2 on 5 matching bases. Trimming cost V 8 bases and J 0 bases, with 20 bases left between them. The CDR3 length is 16 residues. Germline CDR1 and CDR2: SNHLY and FYNNEI. CDR3 coding DNA: TGTGCCAGCCCCCAGCAACGGGATGAAAGCTCCTACGAGCAGTACTTC. Translating it yields CASPQQRDESSYEQYF.

This clonotype occurred a few times. This chain's CDR3 is CASSRGTFIAGSPLHF. CDR3 bases: TGTGCCAGCAGCCGAGGGACATTCATAGCGGGCTCACCCCTCCACTTT. This chain connects TRBV27 to TRBJ1-6, with a possible D match to TRBD1 (6 bases). Germline V gene lookup returns CDR1 MNHEY and CDR2 SMNVEV (reference sequence). V was cut by 6 bases and J by 10 bases, with 22 bases left in between. The CDR3 is 16 residues long.

This clonotype has only a few counts. One end of the junction does not line up with germline, which may come from a read error. V usage is TRBV15 and J usage is TRBJ1-6; D is possibly TRBD1 (6 bases). The germline CDR1 and CDR2 sequences are LNHNV and YYDKDF (reference sequence). The CDR3 is 16 amino acids. The CDR3 sequence is CAASRPQGSYNSPLHF. In nucleotides, the CDR3 is TGTGCCGCCAGCAGACCACAGGGATCCTATAATTCACCCCTCCACTTT.

A remark on this clonotype: A much larger clone sits a single nucleotide away, making a read error possible. This chain links TRBV5-8 with TRBJ2-7, with 8 bases fitting TRBD2. CDR3 size: 16 residues. J gave up 7 bases and V 0 bases, and 12 bases lay outside the gene matches. Germline CDR1 SGHTS, CDR2 YDEGEE. The CDR3 nucleotides are TGTGCCAGCAGCTTGGGGCTGGCGGGGGGCCTCAATGAGCAGTACTTC. It is translated as CASSLGLAGGLNEQYF.

Many counts were recorded for this clonotype. The chain joins TRBV12-3 or TRBV12-4 to TRBJ1-2, with 7 bases identical to TRBD1. Trimming at V came to 6 bases and at J to 2 bases, leaving 6 bases not matched to a gene. The CDR3 length is 14 residues. As DNA, the CDR3 is TGTGCCAGCAGGCTTAAGACAGGGAACTATGGCTACACCTTC. Amino acids: CASRLKTGNYGYTF.

There are a few counts of this clonotype. This chain links TRBV11-2 with TRBJ1-5; TRBD1 is a possible D gene (6 bases). Germline V CDR1 and CDR2: SGHAT, FQNNGV. This CDR3 has 17 amino acids. V lost 6 bases and J lost 2, with 20 bases in between. The DNA for the CDR3 is TGTGCCAGCAGAAAAGAGGTGGGCAGGGGAGGCAATCAGCCCCAGCATTTT. Amino acids: CASRKEVGRGGNQPQHF.

At least ten counts were recorded for this clonotype. This chain links TRBV20-1 with TRBJ2-7; 9 bases fit TRBD1. J gave up 1 base and V 8 bases, and 6 bases lay outside the gene matches. Germline lookup yields CDR1 DFQATT and CDR2 SNEGSKA (reference sequence). The CDR3 runs 13 residues. CDR3 nucleotides: TGCAGTACGCGACAGGGGGGGTCCTACGAGCAGTACTTC. Its protein product is CSTRQGGSYEQYF.

The genes are TRBV7-8 and TRBJ1-5, with D hard to call. V was shortened by 0 bases and J by 0 bases, with 6 bases between the two germline ends. Germline V gene sequence: CDR1 SGHVS, CDR2 FQNEAQ. The CDR3 contains 15 residues. CDR3 nucleotides: TGTGCCAGCAGCTTAGCGGCGAATAGCAATCAGCCCCAGCATTTT. Its protein product is CASSLAANSNQPQHF.

This chain uses TRBV4-3 with TRBJ2-2, with D perhaps given as TRBD1 or TRBD2 (5 bases each). Trimming cost V 0 bases and J 7 bases, with 18 bases left between them. Germline-derived CDR1 and CDR2 are LGHNA and YSLEER. The CDR3 is made up of 17 amino acids. CDR3 DNA sequence: TGCGCCAGCAGCCAAGATAGGGCAGGGAGATCAATCGGGGAGCTGTTTTTT. The encoded protein is CASSQDRAGRSIGELFF.

This clonotype was picked up a small number of times. The chain has TRBV2 and TRBJ1-6; TRBD1 aligns across 8 bases. Germline V gene lookup returns CDR1 SNHLY and CDR2 FYNNEI. V shed 5 bases, J shed 10 bases, and the junction held 10 bases outside the gene matches. This CDR3 spans 15 amino acids. CDR3 sequence: CASSSETGVGSPLHF. Here the CDR3 DNA reads TGTGCCAGCAGTTCTGAGACAGGGGTAGGCTCACCCCTCCACTTT.

The chain uses TRBV15 and TRBJ1-2; possible D gene TRBD1, 6 bases. Germline V CDR1 and CDR2: LNHNV, YYDKDF (reference sequence). The length of the CDR3 is 15 residues. Trimming shortened V by 4 bases and J by 8 bases, and 20 bases separated the two germline ends. CDR3 in DNA: TGTGCCACCAGCACCCAAGAGGGGGGGCTGCGGGGCTACACCTTC. Residues: CATSTQEGGLRGYTF.

This clonotype was seen more than once but under ten times. The chain has TRBV7-6 and TRBJ2-7, with D possibly TRBD1 on 5 matching bases. Germline loops: CDR1 SGHVS, CDR2 FNYEAQ. This CDR3 region has 15 residues. Trimming shortened V by 0 bases and J by 1 base, and 10 bases separated the two germline ends. As DNA, the CDR3 is TGTGCCAGCAGCTTAGCGCCACAGGAGTCCTACGAGCAGTACTTC. The encoded protein is CASSLAPQESYEQYF.

This clonotype has only a few counts. The chain links TRBV28 to TRBJ2-7; D is unresolved. CDR3 length: 13 residues. CDR1 and CDR2 (germline): MDHEN, SYDVKM. Trimming shortened V by 9 bases and J by 6 bases, and 18 bases separated the two germline ends. CDR3 coding DNA: TGTGCCAGTGAAGGACCTAGGCCCTCCGAGCAGTACTTC. This codes for CASEGPRPSEQYF.

There are a few counts of this clonotype. This chain connects TRBV3-1 to TRBJ1-2; TRBD1 is a possible D gene (6 bases). The CDR3 runs to 18 residues. Trimming took 1 base from V and 4 from J, leaving 22 bases between them. Germline CDR1 reads LGHDT; CDR2 reads YNNKEL (reference sequence). CDR3 protein: CASSQVNQPSDSSYGYTF. In DNA form, the CDR3 reads TGTGCCAGCAGCCAAGTAAACCAACCCTCGGACAGTTCCTATGGCTACACCTTC. Full variable domain (outside the CDR3, taken from reference TRBV3-1 and TRBJ1-2): DTAVSQTPKYLVTQMGNDKSIKCEQNLGHDTMYWYKQDSKKFLKIMFSYNNKELIINETVPNRFSPKSPDKAHLNLHINSLELGDSAVYFCASSQVNQPSDSSYGYTFGSGTRLTVV.

The CDR3: CASSLWDSRRNQPQHF. DNA for the CDR3: TGTGCCAGCAGCTTATGGGACAGTAGAAGGAATCAGCCCCAGCATTTT. This sequence joins TRBV7-9 and TRBJ1-5; TRBD1 aligns across 7 bases. Trimming removed 2 bases from V and 4 bases from J; junction bases left unmatched: 8. This CDR3 has 16 amino acids. Germline V gene sequence: CDR1 SEHNR, CDR2 FQNEAQ (reference sequence).

This clonotype was counted only a few times. Here the CDR3 reads CASSQGGGTGLLGYTF. Written as DNA, the CDR3 is TGCGCCAGCAGCCAAGGTGGCGGGACAGGGCTCCTTGGCTACACCTTC. The chain recombines TRBV4-3 with TRBJ1-2; 9 bases line up with TRBD1. The CDR3 extends over 16 amino acids. V gave up 1 base and J gave up 7 bases; unmatched junction bases: 10. Germline CDR1 and CDR2: LGHNA and YSLEER.

The rearrangement links TRBV2 to TRBJ1-4; a weak D match, TRBD1 (6 bases). Germline assignment: CDR1 SNHLY and CDR2 FYNNEI. This CDR3 has 15 amino acids. Trimming pared 2 bases from V and 4 bases from J, leaving 11 bases between. Here the CDR3 reads CASSEIGRGNEKLFF. The CDR3 bases are TGTGCCAGCAGTGAAATAGGCAGGGGTAATGAAAAACTGTTTTTT.

The chain links TRBV5-6 to TRBJ1-2; D may be TRBD1 (6 bases). Germline values: CDR1 SGHDT, CDR2 YYEEEE. This CDR3 has 16 residues. With 2 bases removed from V and 8 bases from J, the gap between germline ends came to 22 bases. CDR3 sequence: CASSLSTTVTGRGYTF. The CDR3 DNA follows: TGTGCCAGCAGCTTATCTACGACGGTGACAGGTCGAGGCTACACCTTC.

This clonotype was counted only a few times. The chain uses TRBV6-5 and TRBJ2-7, with D perhaps assigned TRBD1 or TRBD2 (6 bases each). The CDR3 covers 18 residues. V was pared by 0 bases and J by 2 bases, with 20 bases between. Germline CDR1 is MNHEY and CDR2 is SVGAGI. DNA of the CDR3: TGTGCCAGCAGTTACTCGCGGGACAACTCCTTCGGCACCTACGAGCAGTACTTC. Translation: CASSYSRDNSFGTYEQYF.

This clonotype was counted between two and nine times. V gene TRBV20-1 combines with J gene TRBJ1-2, with TRBD1 as a possible D gene (5 bases). CDR1 and CDR2 (germline): DFQATT, SNEGSKA (reference sequence). The CDR3 consists of 15 residues. Trimming shortened V by 0 bases and J by 4 bases, and 15 bases separated the two germline ends. CDR3 in amino acids: CSARDSGTLPYGYTF. DNA of the CDR3: TGCAGTGCTAGAGATTCCGGGACTCTACCCTATGGCTACACCTTC.

This clonotype was seen only a few times. The V call is TRBV7-3, the J call TRBJ1-1, with unresolved D. The germline gives CDR1 SGHTA, CDR2 FQGTGA. This CDR3 is built from 12 residues. The V end lost 7 bases, the J end lost 2 bases, and 8 bases lay between the germline ends. This CDR3 reads CASKVPNTEAFF. CDR3 in DNA: TGTGCCAGCAAAGTCCCCAACACTGAAGCTTTCTTT. Supplemented by reference TRBV7-3 and TRBJ1-1, the full variable domain reads GAGVSQTPSNKVTEKGKYVELRCDPISGHTALYWYRQSLGQGPEFLIYFQGTGAADDSGLPNDRFFAVRPEGSVSTLKIQRTERGDSAVYLCASKVPNTEAFFGQGTRLTVV.

V usage is TRBV20-1 and J usage is TRBJ2-2; weak D call: TRBD1 (6 bases). Germline V gives CDR1 DFQATT, CDR2 SNEGSKA (reference sequence). V lost 3 bases to trimming and J lost 1 base, with 9 bases between them. The CDR3 is 14 residues long. The CDR3 here is CSASTGRNTGELFF. CDR3 in DNA: TGCAGTGCTAGCACAGGGCGGAACACCGGGGAGCTGTTTTTT.